The clone carrying this T cell receptor beta chain was recorded a few times. This CDR3 is built from 12 residues. V was shortened by 3 bases and J by 7 bases, with 6 bases between the two germline ends. Per germline, CDR1 KGHDR and CDR2 SFDVKD. After template switching added a universal primer site, the resulting cDNA carried unique molecular identifiers. MiXCR, run by TCRdb on the 5' RACE reads, gives a single entry per CDR3 protein. The sample yields about 530,000 distinct CDR3 sequences, about a fifth seen once. The data were taken from a study of identical twins. The sample was also linked to a second study, of yellow fever vaccine responses in identical twins.

The sequenced sample consisted of CD4+ T cells sorted from blood. This chain links TRBV24-1 with TRBJ2-1; no firm D call. This TCR came from a woman aged 18-29 years in good health. DNA for the CDR3: TGTGCCACCAGTGATCAGAGGAATGAGCAGTTCTTC. Encoded protein: CATSDQRNEQFF.